The next 11 T cell receptor beta chains were all read from a single sample in a study of shared clonotypes between healthy human individuals. Method: immunoSEQ multiplex PCR; TCRdb's copy keeps in-frame clones and lacks some. This sample has some 740,000 clones, with around 93% found just once. As defined, naive CD8 cells were CD45RO-negative and positively selected for CCR7, with terminally differentiated effector memory CD45RA+ cells excluded. The specimen was naive CD8+ T cells sorted from blood. Receptor source: a man aged 25-45 years in good health.

This clone was seen ten or more times. CDR3 nucleotide sequence: TGTGCCATCAAACAGGGGACGTACTATGGCTACACCTTC. Its translation is CAIKQGTYYGYTF. V is TRBV6-1 and J is TRBJ1-2; 7 nucleotides align to TRBD1. Trimming removed 10 bases from V and 3 bases from J; junction bases left unmatched: 8. The CDR3 has 13 residues. CDR1 MNHNS and CDR2 SASEGT come from the germline V gene.

J is TRBJ2-7 and V is TRBV10-2, with 10 positions matching TRBD2. V trimming: 6 bases; J trimming: 1 base; junction bases outside the gene matches: 0. Germline-derived CDR1 and CDR2 are WSHSY and SAAADI. This CDR3 has 13 amino acids. The DNA for the CDR3 is TGCGCCAGCAGGACTAGCGGGTCCTACGAGCAGTACTTC. Translated: CASRTSGSYEQYF.

The chain employs TRBV5-1 and TRBJ2-1; TRBD2 might be the D (6 bases). Germline V CDR1 and CDR2: SGHRS, YFSETQ. The CDR3 sequence is 15 residues long. V shed 2 bases and J shed 4 bases, with 13 bases lying between them. The CDR3 bases are TGCGCCAGCAGCTTTACTAGCTTCCAATACAATGAGCAGTTCTTC. Its protein is CASSFTSFQYNEQFF.

Concerning this clone itself: The identical CDR3 is also encoded by other nucleotide sequences in the sample. This CDR3 is CASSTDSYEQYF. In DNA, the CDR3 is TGTGCCAGTTCTACCGACAGCTACGAGCAGTACTTC. The V and J genes are TRBV19 and TRBJ2-7; D possibly corresponds to TRBD1 (5 bases). Trimming removed 8 bases at V and 3 bases at J, with 11 bases between. The CDR3 runs 12 residues. The germline V gene has CDR1 LNHDA and CDR2 SQIVND (reference sequence).

The CDR3 reads CASSIGTGPFGGYTF. In nucleotides, the CDR3 is TGTGCCAGCAGTATAGGGACAGGCCCGTTTGGTGGCTACACCTTC. The chain recombines TRBV27 with TRBJ1-2, with TRBD1 matching 8 bases. Per germline, CDR1 MNHEY and CDR2 SMNVEV (reference sequence). This CDR3 has 15 residues. After removal of 5 bases from V and 7 bases from J, the junction contained 12 bases not matched to a gene.

The chain recombines TRBV7-9 with TRBJ2-5, with 8 bases identical to TRBD1. CDR1 SEHNR and CDR2 FQNEAQ come from the germline V gene (reference sequence). CDR3 length: 15 residues. V lost 5 bases and J lost 3; bases outside the gene matches: 8. As DNA, the CDR3 is TGTGCCAGCAGCCGTATACCGGACAGGGAAGAGACCCAGTACTTC. Amino acid sequence: CASSRIPDREETQYF.

This chain joins TRBV4-3 and TRBJ2-1, with 7 bases that match TRBD2. J lost 0 bases, V lost 0 bases, and 8 bases had no gene match. The CDR3 runs 18 residues. Germline V gives CDR1 LGHNA, CDR2 YSLEER. The CDR3 protein is CASSQDRLARSSYNEQFF. CDR3 bases: TGCGCCAGCAGCCAAGATCGACTAGCACGGAGCTCCTACAATGAGCAGTTCTTC.

V is TRBV7-9 and J is TRBJ2-1; the D gene is possibly TRBD1 (6 bases). This CDR3 is 12 amino acids long. Germline V gene sequence: CDR1 SEHNR, CDR2 FQNEAQ (reference sequence). The V and J ends lost 5 bases and 12 bases respectively, with 14 bases between them. The CDR3 nucleotides are TGTGCCAGCAGCGATCTGAGGGGGATGCAGTTCTTC. This sequence encodes CASSDLRGMQFF. Looking up the rest from reference TRBV7-9 and TRBJ2-1 gives the full variable domain: DTGVSQNPRHKITKRGQNVTFRCDPISEHNRLYWYRQTLGQGPEFLTYFQNEAQLEKSRLLSDRFSAERPKGSFSTLEIQRTEQGDSAMYLCASSDLRGMQFFGPGTRLTVL.

V gene TRBV7-7 combines with J gene TRBJ2-7; possible D gene TRBD1, 6 bases. This CDR3 contains 13 residues. V gave up 2 bases and J gave up 4 bases, with 9 bases separating them. Germline lookup yields CDR1 SSHAT and CDR2 FNYEAQ (reference sequence). The CDR3 nucleotides read TGTGCCAGCAGCTTATATACAGGGTACGAGCAGTACTTC. Translating gives CASSLYTGYEQYF.

This chain joins TRBV5-1 and TRBJ2-3, with 10 bases fitting TRBD1. Germline V lookup: CDR1 SGHRS, CDR2 YFSETQ. CDR3 length: 15 amino acids. The V segment lost 0 bases and the J segment 6 bases; nucleotides outside the gene matches: 4. The CDR3 coding sequence is TGCGCCAGCAGCTTGGAGGGACAGGGGATGGATACGCAGTATTTT. It translates to CASSLEGQGMDTQYF.

J is TRBJ1-4 and V is TRBV28, with 12 bases identical to TRBD1. CDR3 length equals 18 residues. CDR1 and CDR2 from the germline V gene are MDHEN and SYDVKM. V lost 6 bases to trimming and J lost 2 bases; unmatched junction nucleotides: 10. CDR3 DNA: TGTGCCAGCAGGCGGCCGGGACAGGGGGCAATTACTAATGAAAAACTGTTTTTT. It specifies CASRRPGQGAITNEKLFF.